This T cell receptor (beta chain) originates from a study of cytomegalovirus exposure and HLA in healthy donors. Overall study findings and caveats: Later work associated roughly 17,000 TCR beta sequences with HLA alleles at 0.05 false discovery rate. Reports state that TCR beta sequences accurately predicted most subjects' HLA-A and HLA-B alleles.

This clone appeared a few times. The antigen remains unidentified. Primers: 60 Vbeta forward and 13 Jbeta reverse. Libraries were prepared by immunoSEQ multiplex PCR; TCRdb keeps only in-frame clonotypes and omits some of them. This table holds some 210,000 clones, around 80% found once. V dropped 0 bases and J dropped 4 bases, with 10 bases sitting between them. The CDR3 totals 14 residues. CDR1 and CDR2 (germline): SGHDT, YYEEEE. The clonotype comes from a male donor in good health and CMV-seronegative. V gene TRBV5-6 combines with J gene TRBJ1-1; the D is unclear. Source material: PBMCs. DNA for the CDR3: TGTGCCAGCAGCTTGGCCCGACGGGGCACTGAAGCTTTCTTT. Protein sequence: CASSLARRGTEAFF.